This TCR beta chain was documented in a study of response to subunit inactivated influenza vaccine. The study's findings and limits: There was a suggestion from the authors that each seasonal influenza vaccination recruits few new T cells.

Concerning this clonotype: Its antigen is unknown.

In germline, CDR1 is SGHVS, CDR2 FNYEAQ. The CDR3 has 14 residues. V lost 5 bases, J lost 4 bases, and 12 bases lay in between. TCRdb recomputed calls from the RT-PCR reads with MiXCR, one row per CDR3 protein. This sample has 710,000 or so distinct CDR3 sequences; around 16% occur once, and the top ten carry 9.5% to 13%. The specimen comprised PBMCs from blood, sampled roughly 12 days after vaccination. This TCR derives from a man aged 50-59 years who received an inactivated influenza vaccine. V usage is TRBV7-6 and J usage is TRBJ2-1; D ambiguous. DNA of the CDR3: TGTGCCAGCAGCCCTCCCGGAAAATACAATGAGCAGTTCTTC. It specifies CASSPPGKYNEQFF.